A selection of T cell receptor beta chains follows, all from one sample in a study of blood T cell repertoires in COVID-19. Sequencing was performed with immunoSEQ multiplex PCR; in TCRdb, only in-frame clones are kept and a portion is missing. There are around 160,000 clones in the sample; around 82% occur only once, and around 10% lies in the top ten. The specimen sequenced was peripheral blood. These receptors were taken from a man in his 60s with active or convalescent COVID-19. Both conserved end residues are part of each CDR3. Part of the rows lack a size; the others show once, few, many or a class for expanded clones.

v_gene: TRBV5-1
j_gene: TRBJ2-2
abundance: once
CDR3aa: CASSPGQPNTGELFF

v_gene: TRBV28
j_gene: TRBJ2-3
abundance: .
CDR3aa: CASRAEVTDTQYF

v_gene: TRBV19
j_gene: TRBJ1-6
abundance: .
CDR3aa: CASSIGQGGNSPLHF

v_gene: TRBV6-5
j_gene: TRBJ1-1
abundance: .
CDR3aa: CASRGQVGGDTEAFF

v_gene: TRBV5-1
j_gene: TRBJ1-1
abundance: .
CDR3aa: CASSPGQNTEAFF

v_gene: TRBV28
j_gene: TRBJ2-2
abundance: .
CDR3aa: CASSFTAGNTGELFF

v_gene: TRBV11-3
j_gene: TRBJ2-7
abundance: .
CDR3aa: CASSLASQGLAGVYEQYF

v_gene: TRBV10-3
j_gene: TRBJ1-1
abundance: .
CDR3aa: CAISELLTEAFF

v_gene: TRBV5-1
j_gene: TRBJ2-5
abundance: .
CDR3aa: CASSTSFGRAETQYF

v_gene: TRBV5-1
j_gene: TRBJ2-1
abundance: .
CDR3aa: CASSLAGTGGDREFF

v_gene: TRBV11-3
j_gene: TRBJ2-3
abundance: .
CDR3aa: CASSLGTGGGTDTQYF

v_gene: TRBV11-2
j_gene: TRBJ2-1
abundance: .
CDR3aa: CASSSGTVYNEQFF

v_gene: TRBV7-8
j_gene: TRBJ2-7
abundance: many
CDR3aa: CASSARTGNYEQYF

v_gene: TRBV3-1/TRBV3-2
j_gene: TRBJ2-7
abundance: few
CDR3aa: CASSQEAGGHYEQYF

v_gene: TRBV15
j_gene: TRBJ2-1
abundance: .
CDR3aa: CATSRLAGFHNEQFF

v_gene: TRBV29-1
j_gene: TRBJ2-5
abundance: .
CDR3aa: CSVVGRGASGLQYQETQYF